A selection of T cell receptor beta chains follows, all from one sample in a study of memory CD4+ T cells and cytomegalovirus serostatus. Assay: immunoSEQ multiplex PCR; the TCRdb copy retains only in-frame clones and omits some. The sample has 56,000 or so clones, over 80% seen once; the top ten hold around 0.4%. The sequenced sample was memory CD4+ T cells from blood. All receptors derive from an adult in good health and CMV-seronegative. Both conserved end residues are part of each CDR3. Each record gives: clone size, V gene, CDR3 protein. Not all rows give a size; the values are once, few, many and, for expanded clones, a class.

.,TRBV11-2,CASISSGIEQYF
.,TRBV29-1,CSVEVGGQPQHF
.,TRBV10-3,CAITGGDGMNTEAFF
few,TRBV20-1,CSSGKETQYF
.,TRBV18,CASSPRTGRVMNTEAFF
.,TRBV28,CASSFGSLAGGLFLFF
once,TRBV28,CASSLGTAGRQETQYF
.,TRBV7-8,CASSRRLAGIYNEQFF
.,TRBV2,CASTKGQTNTGELFF
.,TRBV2,CASSGLLAGAFNEQFF
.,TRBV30,CAWSRRDNEQFF
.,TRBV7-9,CASSSSGGTEAFF
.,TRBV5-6,CASTLIGRANSPLHF
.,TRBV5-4,CASTQGAGEGTEAFF
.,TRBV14,CASSRTAGASGNTIYF
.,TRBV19,CASSIGGDTEAFF
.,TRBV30,CAFCRRVNTEAFF
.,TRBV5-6,CASSLGAGVGNQPQHF
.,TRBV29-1,CSVRSGSRDSSGYTF
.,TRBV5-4,CASSLGAGQQETQYF
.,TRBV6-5,CASRPGQEHQPQHF
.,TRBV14,CASSQGRQTTEAFF
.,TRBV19,CASSALELGKAFF
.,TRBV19,CASSIDAQKGGKRGTQYF
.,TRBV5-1,CASSWGSTEEVYTF